A selection of T cell receptor beta chains follows, all from one sample in a study of blood T cell repertoires in COVID-19. Method: immunoSEQ multiplex PCR; TCRdb's copy keeps in-frame clones and lacks some. The sample yields approximately 270,000 clones, around 90% seen once. Specimen: PBMCs or T cells enriched from blood (not recorded which). These receptor sequences come from a human donor in a cohort exposed to, infected with or recovered from COVID-19 (not recorded which). The donor label of this sample is uncertain. Both conserved end residues are part of each CDR3. The D gene is left open where the match is weak. Size values are once, few and many counts, or a class for expanded clones, and some rows have none.

d_call	clone_size	v_call	j_call	cdr3_nt	cdr3_aa
TRBD1	NA	TRBV7-2	TRBJ1-2	TGTGCCAGCAGCGCCTACAGGGGTCAGGACTATGGCTACACCTTC	CASSAYRGQDYGYTF
NA	NA	TRBV4-1	TRBJ1-6	TGCGCCAGCAGCCAACGTGTAGTCAGGAGGGAATCACCCCTCCACTTT	CASSQRVVRRESPLHF
TRBD1	NA	TRBV6-6	TRBJ1-6	TGTGCCAGCAGTTCAACAACAGGGGGCAGATCACCCCTCCACTTT	CASSSTTGGRSPLHF
NA	NA	TRBV7-2	TRBJ1-4	TGTGCCAGCAGCTTAGGCGGGCGAACTAATGAAAAACTGTTTTTT	CASSLGGRTNEKLFF
NA	NA	TRBV11-2	TRBJ1-3	TGTGCCAGCAGCTTACAGGGGATCGCTGGAAACACCATATATTTT	CASSLQGIAGNTIYF
TRBD1	NA	TRBV10-3	TRBJ1-1	TGTGCCACCTCAGGGGGCTCGAACACTGAAGCTTTCTTT	CATSGGSNTEAFF
NA	once	TRBV27	TRBJ2-3	TGTGCCAGCAGTTTAAGGGCGGGATCAGATACGCAGTATTTT	CASSLRAGSDTQYF
NA	NA	TRBV25-1	TRBJ2-3	TGTGCCAGCAGGGCCTGGGAGCTCACAGATACGCAGTATTTT	CASRAWELTDTQYF
NA	NA	TRBV18	TRBJ2-3	TGTGCCAGCTCACCACGGGGGCAGGGTGGCGATACGCAGTATTTT	CASSPRGQGGDTQYF
TRBD1	NA	TRBV7-9	TRBJ2-6	TGTGCCAGCAGCTTCCAGGGGGAAATCGTCCTGACTTTC	CASSFQGEIVLTF
NA	NA	TRBV12-5	TRBJ2-2	TGTGCTAGTGGTTCCCCTCGGGGACAGAACACCGGGGAGCTGTTTTTT	CASGSPRGQNTGELFF
TRBD2	NA	TRBV4-1	TRBJ2-2	TGCGCCAGCAGCCGCGCGAGGGGAGCGGGGGGACCTAACACCGGGGAGCTGTTTTTT	CASSRARGAGGPNTGELFF
NA	NA	TRBV9	TRBJ2-3	TGTGCCAGCAGCCCTCCTGACAGGCCCAGAACAGATACGCAGTATTTT	CASSPPDRPRTDTQYF
TRBD1	NA	TRBV6-5	TRBJ2-2	TGTGCCAGCAGGAGGGGGACAGGGGATGGGGAGCTGTTTTTT	CASRRGTGDGELFF
NA	NA	TRBV9	TRBJ2-5	TGTGCCAGCAGCGTAGCTTGGGGGGGCAAAGAGACCCAGTACTTC	CASSVAWGGKETQYF
NA	NA	TRBV2	TRBJ1-1	TGTGCCAGCAGTCCCCAGGGATGGACTGAAGCTTTCTTT	CASSPQGWTEAFF
NA	NA	TRBV5-1	TRBJ2-4	TGCGCCAGCAGCTTGGGGACGGGGGTTTGGCACATTCAGTACTTC	CASSLGTGVWHIQYF
NA	NA	TRBV3-1/TRBV3-2	TRBJ1-2	TGTGCCAGCAGCCACGCGGGTCTTGGCTATGGCTACACCTTC	CASSHAGLGYGYTF
NA	NA	TRBV11-2	TRBJ1-1	TGTGCCAGCAGCTTAGTTTATCGGGGGACTGAAGCTTTCTTT	CASSLVYRGTEAFF
NA	NA	TRBV18	TRBJ2-7	TGTGCCAGCTCACCGGGCCTTACCTACGAGCAGTACTTC	CASSPGLTYEQYF
TRBD1	NA	TRBV7-9	TRBJ2-3	TGTGCCAGCAGCTGGAAGGGACAGGGCACAGATACGCAGTATTTT	CASSWKGQGTDTQYF
TRBD1	once	TRBV3-1/TRBV3-2	TRBJ1-5	TGTGCCAGCAGCCAGGGACAGGGGTTGTATCAGCCCCAGCATTTT	CASSQGQGLYQPQHF
NA	NA	TRBV19	TRBJ1-5	TGTGCCAGTACTCGAGGTGATGGTCTAGGCAATCAGCCCCAGCATTTT	CASTRGDGLGNQPQHF
TRBD1	NA	TRBV4-2	TRBJ1-1	TGTGCCAGCAGCCGGGAGGGACAGGGAGACACTGAAGCTTTCTTT	CASSREGQGDTEAFF
NA	NA	TRBV7-9	TRBJ1-2	TGTGCCAGCAGCTTAAGCACCTCGCACTATGGCTACACCTTC	CASSLSTSHYGYTF
NA	NA	TRBV30	TRBJ1-3	TGTGCCTGGAGGGGGAGAGAGGCTGGAAACACCATATATTTT	CAWRGREAGNTIYF
TRBD2	NA	TRBV29-1	TRBJ2-5	TGCAGCGTTGTGGCTAGCGGGTTTCCCAAAGAGACCCAGTACTTC	CSVVASGFPKETQYF
TRBD1	NA	TRBV5-1	TRBJ2-7	TGCGCCAGCAGGAGCGGGACAGGGCAGTACGAGCAGTACTTC	CASRSGTGQYEQYF
NA	NA	TRBV10-2	TRBJ2-1	TGCGCCAGCAGTGATAGGGGGTCATACAATGAGCAGTTCTTC	CASSDRGSYNEQFF